These 31 T cell receptor beta chains were all obtained from the same sample, sequenced in a study of PD-1 blockade in classical Hodgkin lymphoma. The table came from immunoSEQ multiplex PCR; TCRdb's copy has only in-frame clones and leaves some out. Of some 96,000 clones listed, roughly 84% were seen once; the top ten hold 10% to 15%. In every patient, relapse followed autologous stem cell transplantation, while exposure to brentuximab vedotin differed. Specimen: peripheral blood mononuclear cells (PBMCs), collected at baseline. These receptors all come from a human donor with classical Hodgkin lymphoma.

The rearrangement links TRBV5-1 to TRBJ2-2; D call uncertain. V was trimmed by 1 base and J by 8 bases, leaving 15 bases between them. This CDR3 is built from 15 residues. Germline V gene data show CDR1 as SGHRS and CDR2 as YFSETQ. This CDR3 reads CASSLNRVGTGELFF. CDR3 nucleotides: TGCGCCAGCAGCTTGAATCGGGTAGGAACAGGGGAGCTGTTTTTT.

The chain has TRBV7-6 and TRBJ1-1; the D is unclear. Trimming stripped 1 base from V and 4 bases from J, with 13 bases between. Germline V gene data show CDR1 as SGHVS and CDR2 as FNYEAQ. The CDR3 runs to 15 residues. CDR3 region: CASSLGGLRATEAFF. CDR3 DNA: TGTGCCAGCAGCTTAGGAGGTCTAAGGGCCACTGAAGCTTTCTTT.

In this sample, this clone turned up many times. J is TRBJ1-2 and V is TRBV7-9; 8 nucleotides align to TRBD1. The germline V gene has CDR1 SEHNR and CDR2 FQNEAQ (reference sequence). The CDR3 is made up of 16 amino acids. V shed 2 bases and J 8 bases; nucleotides not matched to a gene: 13. The CDR3 protein is CASSLSGRQGADGYTF. The CDR3 nucleotides read TGTGCCAGCAGCTTATCGGGTCGGCAGGGGGCGGACGGCTACACCTTC.

This chain links TRBV6-1 with TRBJ1-5; D unresolved. Trimming cost V 6 bases and J 4 bases, with 16 bases left between them. This CDR3 is built from 15 residues. The germline V gene has CDR1 MNHNS and CDR2 SASEGT. The CDR3 DNA is TGTGCCAGCAGCTTCGGAACAGATCCAAATCAGCCCCAGCATTTT. Protein sequence: CASSFGTDPNQPQHF.

This clone was seen just once. J is TRBJ2-5 and V is TRBV18; unclear D gene. Trimming left V 6 bases short and J 1 base short, with 9 bases between. This CDR3 comprises 13 residues. Germline V gene lookup returns CDR1 KGHSH and CDR2 LQKENI. CDR3 residues: CASSPNPQETQYF. CDR3 bases: TGTGCCAGCTCGCCCAACCCCCAAGAGACCCAGTACTTC.

This sequence joins TRBV10-2 and TRBJ2-2; the match to TRBD2 covers 7 bases. The V gene's germline CDR1 is WSHSY and CDR2 SAAADI. This CDR3 is built from 15 residues. V shed 6 bases and J 7 bases; nucleotides not matched to a gene: 11. The CDR3 DNA reads TGCGCCAGCAGACGCGAGGGGAGGGCAAGCGGGGAGCTGTTTTTT. This gives the protein CASRREGRASGELFF.

The rearrangement uses TRBV18 and TRBJ1-5; D gene uncertain. In germline, CDR1 is KGHSH, CDR2 LQKENI. CDR3 size: 13 residues. Trimming left V 0 bases short and J 4 bases short, with 4 bases between. CDR3 amino acids: CASSPPQNQPQHF. The DNA for the CDR3 is TGTGCCAGCTCACCACCGCAGAATCAGCCCCAGCATTTT. The full variable domain, with the rest looked up from reference TRBV18 and TRBJ1-5, is NAGVMQNPRHLVRRRGQEARLRCSPMKGHSHVYWYRQLPEEGLKFMVYLQKENIIDESGMPKERFSAEFPKEGPSILRIQQVVRGDSAAYFCASSPPQNQPQHFGDGTRLSIL.

The chain is built from TRBV27 and TRBJ1-2; 7 bases are a match to TRBD1. Per the germline V gene, CDR1 is MNHEY and CDR2 is SMNVEV (reference sequence). V lost 6 bases and J lost 6; bases outside the gene matches: 10. CDR3 size: 14 residues. The CDR3 reads CASSPGQERHGYTF. The CDR3 DNA reads TGTGCCAGCAGCCCCGGACAGGAACGCCATGGCTACACCTTC.

The J gene is TRBJ2-7, the V gene TRBV2, with D tentatively TRBD1 or TRBD2 (5 bases each). CDR1 and CDR2 from the germline V gene are SNHLY and FYNNEI. This CDR3 contains 13 residues. Trimming stripped 6 bases from V and 7 bases from J, with 16 bases between. The CDR3 spells CASRGVAYDEQYF. The CDR3 bases are TGTGCCAGCAGGGGGGTCGCCTACGATGAGCAGTACTTC.

The chain carries TRBV10-3 and TRBJ2-3; TRBD2 agrees at 11 bases. This CDR3 is built from 14 residues. Germline V gives CDR1 ENHRY, CDR2 SYGVKD. J lost 5 bases, V lost 6 bases, and 4 bases had no gene match. CDR3 protein: CAISAGTSGDTQYF. The CDR3 nucleotides are TGTGCCATCAGCGCCGGGACTAGCGGAGATACGCAGTATTTT.

Only a few counts were recorded for this clone. The rearrangement uses TRBV4-1 and TRBJ2-2; possible D gene TRBD1, 6 bases. The CDR3 has 14 amino acids. The germline V gene encodes CDR1 MGHRA and CDR2 YSYEKL. Trimming left V 2 bases short and J 4 bases short, with 8 bases between. CDR3 coding DNA: TGCGCCAGCAGCCAAATGGACAGCACCGGGGAGCTGTTTTTT. Protein sequence: CASSQMDSTGELFF.

CDR3 region: CAISPGQGSSYEQYF. The CDR3 DNA is TGTGCCATCAGTCCCGGACAGGGATCCTCCTACGAGCAGTACTTC. The chain employs TRBV10-3 and TRBJ2-7; TRBD1 agrees at 8 bases. Germline CDR1 ENHRY, CDR2 SYGVKD. The V gene end was trimmed by 5 bases and the J gene end by 0 bases; junction bases not matched to a gene: 6. The CDR3 covers 15 residues.

The chain has TRBV11-2 and TRBJ2-5, with D tentatively TRBD2 (5 bases). V lost 5 bases, J lost 4 bases, and 14 bases lay in between. The germline CDR1 and CDR2 sequences are SGHAT and FQNNGV. This CDR3 has 14 residues. CDR3 region: CASSPGGSAETQYF. In nucleotides, the CDR3 is TGTGCCAGCAGCCCCGGAGGCAGTGCAGAGACCCAGTACTTC.

V is TRBV19 and J is TRBJ1-2; 7 nucleotides match TRBD1. This CDR3 region has 16 residues. The germline gives CDR1 LNHDA, CDR2 SQIVND (reference sequence). The V and J ends lost 6 bases and 2 bases, in that order; junction bases with no gene match: 12. The CDR3 loop reads CASSERTGWANYGYTF. The CDR3 DNA reads TGTGCCAGTAGCGAAAGGACAGGTTGGGCGAACTATGGCTACACCTTC.

The chain links TRBV7-6 to TRBJ2-7, with 8 nucleotides matching TRBD2. Germline V lookup: CDR1 SGHVS, CDR2 FNYEAQ. This CDR3 region has 15 residues. The V gene end was trimmed by 2 bases and the J gene end by 7 bases; junction bases not matched to a gene: 10. CDR3 amino acids: CASSLYTSGAVEQYF. CDR3 bases: TGTGCCAGCAGCTTATATACTAGCGGTGCTGTTGAGCAGTACTTC.

This clone was picked up one time. The chain recombines TRBV5-1 with TRBJ2-1, with D perhaps TRBD2 (5 bases). The germline gives CDR1 SGHRS, CDR2 YFSETQ. V lost 4 bases to trimming and J lost 6 bases, with 17 bases between them. The CDR3 sequence is 15 residues long. The CDR3 nucleotides read TGCGCCAGCAGCCCCGGGAACACCCTTGCCAATGAGCAGTTCTTC. Protein sequence: CASSPGNTLANEQFF.

This CDR3 is CAAGQGGFEQYF. The CDR3 DNA reads TGTGCCGCGGGACAGGGTGGGTTCGAGCAGTACTTC. The rearrangement uses TRBV10-3 and TRBJ2-7; 9 bases agree with TRBD1. Germline V CDR1 and CDR2: ENHRY, SYGVKD. The V gene end was trimmed by 11 bases and the J gene end by 6 bases; junction bases not matched to a gene: 8. There are 12 residues in the CDR3.

The CDR3 sequence is CASSLNGVGSTDTQYF. The CDR3 DNA follows: TGTGCCAGCAGCTTAAACGGGGTGGGGAGCACAGATACGCAGTATTTT. The chain is built from TRBV7-2 and TRBJ2-3, with D possibly matching TRBD2 (5 bases). The CDR3 runs to 16 residues. V shed 2 bases and J shed 0 bases, with 12 bases lying between them. Germline V gene sequence: CDR1 SGHTA, CDR2 FQGNSA. The variable domain in full, completed from reference TRBV7-2 and TRBJ2-3, reads GAGVSQSPSNKVTEKGKDVELRCDPISGHTALYWYRQSLGQGLEFLIYFQGNSAPDKSGLPSDRFSAERTGGSVSTLTIQRTQQEDSAVYLCASSLNGVGSTDTQYFGPGTRLTVL.

The V and J genes are TRBV2 and TRBJ2-5; D uncertain. Germline-derived CDR1 and CDR2 are SNHLY and FYNNEI. The CDR3 length is 13 residues. The V gene lost 2 bases and the J gene lost 0 bases, with 4 bases spanning the gap. CDR3 in DNA: TGTGCCAGCAGTGAACAGAACCAAGAGACCCAGTACTTC. Residues: CASSEQNQETQYF.

This clone has more than one count but fewer than ten. The V and J genes are TRBV15 and TRBJ1-4; no definite D call. The germline gives CDR1 LNHNV, CDR2 YYDKDF (reference sequence). This CDR3 has 13 amino acids. V was trimmed by 3 bases and J by 8 bases, leaving 10 bases between them. The DNA for the CDR3 is TGTGCCACCAGCAGGGACGGATTCGAAAAACTGTTTTTT. This codes for CATSRDGFEKLFF.

There are a few counts of this clone. The chain carries TRBV5-6 and TRBJ1-4, with D maybe TRBD1 (6 bases). The ends were cut back, 3 bases at V and 8 bases at J, with 17 bases in the middle. The CDR3 is 15 residues long. Germline V CDR1 and CDR2: SGHDT, YYEEEE. This CDR3 reads CASSWLTGGGEKLFF. The DNA for the CDR3 is TGTGCCAGCAGCTGGCTAACCGGTGGGGGCGAAAAACTGTTTTTT. The full variable domain, in which reference TRBV5-6 and TRBJ1-4 provide the parts outside the CDR3, is DAGVTQSPTHLIKTRGQQVTLRCSPKSGHDTVSWYQQALGQGPQFIFQYYEEEERQRGNFPDRFSGHQFPNYSSELNVNALLLGDSALYLCASSWLTGGGEKLFFGSGTQLSVL.

The chain links TRBV13 to TRBJ2-7, with unresolved D. CDR1 is PRHDT, CDR2 FYEKMQ, per germline (reference sequence). V lost 5 bases, J lost 3 bases, and 14 bases lay in between. This CDR3 contains 14 residues. CDR3 loop: CASSPDRNLYEQYF. CDR3 nucleotides: TGTGCCAGCAGCCCCGACCGGAACCTCTACGAGCAGTACTTC. The full variable domain, in which reference TRBV13 and TRBJ2-7 provide the parts outside the CDR3, is AAGVIQSPRHLIKEKRETATLKCYPIPRHDTVYWYQQGPGQDPQFLISFYEKMQSDKGSIPDRFSAQQFSDYHSELNMSSLELGDSALYFCASSPDRNLYEQYFGPGTRLTVT.

This clone was seen just once. The gene calls are TRBV7-2 and TRBJ2-3; no definite D call. The V end was cut by 5 bases, the J end by 4 bases, with 7 bases between. The CDR3 has 12 amino acids. Germline CDR1 and CDR2: SGHTA and FQGNSA. CDR3 amino acids: CASSAYADTQYF. CDR3 coding DNA: TGTGCCAGCAGCGCCTACGCAGATACGCAGTATTTT.

The table lists this clone with a few counts. The chain has TRBV19 and TRBJ2-2, with D unclear. The CDR3 covers 15 residues. Deletions cut 1 base from V and 2 bases from J, with 8 bases between. CDR1 and CDR2 from the germline V gene are LNHDA and SQIVND (reference sequence). CDR3 nucleotide sequence: TGTGCCAGTAGTATAGGTATATTTAACACCGGGGAGCTGTTTTTT. It is translated as CASSIGIFNTGELFF.

The chain combines TRBV5-5 with TRBJ2-3; D gene uncertain. Trimming left V 2 bases short and J 1 base short, with 14 bases between. The CDR3 sequence is 16 residues long. Per germline, CDR1 SGHKS and CDR2 YYEKEE (reference sequence). CDR3 sequence (DNA): TGTGCCAGCAGCTTTTCAATAGGTACGGGCACAGATACGCAGTATTTT. Translating gives CASSFSIGTGTDTQYF.

Points on this clone: This sample includes further DNA sequences coding for the same CDR3. The chain links TRBV28 to TRBJ1-2; 9 positions agree with TRBD1. Germline V gene sequence: CDR1 MDHEN, CDR2 SYDVKM. V lost 6 bases, J lost 6 bases, and 8 bases stayed unmatched. CDR3 length: 14 amino acids. In nucleotides, the CDR3 is TGTGCCAGCAGCCCAACAGGGGGCCGGGATGGCTACACCTTC. This gives the protein CASSPTGGRDGYTF.

This chain uses TRBV5-5 with TRBJ2-7; no firm D call. CDR3 length: 14 amino acids. Germline loops: CDR1 SGHKS, CDR2 YYEKEE (reference sequence). Trimming left V 0 bases short and J 2 bases short, with 9 bases between. The CDR3 DNA follows: TGTGCCAGCAGCTTGGCTCCCCTTGCCTACGAGCAGTACTTC. This encodes CASSLAPLAYEQYF.

The rearrangement joins TRBV5-1 to TRBJ2-2; no clear D gene. Germline lookup yields CDR1 SGHRS and CDR2 YFSETQ. Trimming stripped 1 base from V and 6 bases from J, with 7 bases between. The CDR3 contains 13 residues. The CDR3 DNA reads as TGCGCCAGCAGCTTGTTACGGGCCGGGGAGCTGTTTTTT. As protein: CASSLLRAGELFF. Variable domain in full (rest from reference TRBV5-1 and TRBJ2-2): KAGVTQTPRYLIKTRGQQVTLSCSPISGHRSVSWYQQTPGQGLQFLFEYFSETQRNKGNFPGRFSGRQFSNSRSEMNVSTLELGDSALYLCASSLLRAGELFFGEGSRLTVL.

The chain has TRBV18 and TRBJ1-4, with a weak D call TRBD1 (5 bases). The CDR3 length is 16 residues. Trimming removed 2 bases at V and 2 bases at J, with 12 bases between. Germline CDR1 is KGHSH and CDR2 is LQKENI. CDR3 coding DNA: TGTGCCAGCTCACCAATGGGAGAGGGGACTAATGAAAAACTGTTTTTT. As protein: CASSPMGEGTNEKLFF.

The chain recombines TRBV7-9 with TRBJ1-4, with TRBD1 identical over 11 bases. Germline CDR1 reads SEHNR; CDR2 reads FQNEAQ (reference sequence). V lost 3 bases and J lost 6; bases outside the gene matches: 0. The CDR3 is 14 amino acids. DNA of the CDR3: TGTGCCAGCAGCTTGGGACAGGGGGATGAAAAACTGTTTTTT. It yields the protein CASSLGQGDEKLFF.

The chain couples TRBV7-3 to TRBJ2-5, with D perhaps matching TRBD1 (6 bases). Looked up from germline, CDR1 is SGHTA and CDR2 is FQGTGA. The CDR3 runs to 14 residues. Trimming took 1 base from V and 3 from J, leaving 9 bases between them. The CDR3 DNA reads TGTGCCAGCAGCTTAAGAGGACAGAAAGAGACCCAGTACTTC. This gives the protein CASSLRGQKETQYF.